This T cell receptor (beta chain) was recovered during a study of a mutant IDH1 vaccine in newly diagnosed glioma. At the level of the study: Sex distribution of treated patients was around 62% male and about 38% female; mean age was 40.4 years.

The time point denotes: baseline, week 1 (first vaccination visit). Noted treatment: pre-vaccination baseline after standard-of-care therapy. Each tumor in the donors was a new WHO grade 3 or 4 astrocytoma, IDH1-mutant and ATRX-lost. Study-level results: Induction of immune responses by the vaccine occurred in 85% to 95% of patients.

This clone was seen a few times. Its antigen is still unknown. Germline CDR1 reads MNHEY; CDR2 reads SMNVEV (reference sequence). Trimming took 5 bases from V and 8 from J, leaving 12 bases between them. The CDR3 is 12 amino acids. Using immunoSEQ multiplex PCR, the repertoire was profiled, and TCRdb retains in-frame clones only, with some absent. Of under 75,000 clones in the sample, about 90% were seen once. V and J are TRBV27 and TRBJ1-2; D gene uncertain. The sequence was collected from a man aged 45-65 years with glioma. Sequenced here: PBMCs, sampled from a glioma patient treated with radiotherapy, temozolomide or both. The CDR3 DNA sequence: TGTGCCAGCAGTAAAGGAAAAGGGGGCTACACCTTC. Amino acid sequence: CASSKGKGGYTF.